The entry below describes one T cell receptor (beta chain). No antigen is known for it. The data were obtained in a study of CD8 T cells in ankylosing spondylitis. Study-level findings and limits: It was reported that disease-linked clones were significantly enriched in matched ankylosing spondylitis synovial fluid. Seemingly distinctive of ankylosing spondylitis blood was a TCR beta motif formed by eight highly homologous variants.

The CDR3 sequence is 13 residues long. Trimming took 0 bases from V and 7 from J, leaving 9 bases between them. CDR1 and CDR2 from the germline V gene are GTSNPN and SVGIG (reference sequence). As the method for making TCR beta libraries, quantitative 5'-RACE with molecular barcodes was used. TCRdb reprocessed the 5' RACE reads with MiXCR, giving one entry per CDR3 protein. The sample yields about 220,000 distinct CDR3 sequences, about 10% seen once. The receptor was derived from a male donor with ankylosing spondylitis or in good health (not recorded which). Input material: blood, either unsorted or a sorted T cell fraction (not recorded which). The chain is built from TRBV30 and TRBJ2-2, with no clear D. CDR3 sequence: CAWSVRGGGELFF. The CDR3 DNA reads as TGTGCCTGGAGTGTACGAGGTGGCGGGGAGCTGTTTTTT.